A single sample gave rise to the 27 T cell receptor beta chains below, sequenced in a study of blood T cell repertoires in COVID-19 (dated by TCRdb to 2018 to 2021). Libraries were made using the immunoSEQ multiplex PCR assay. TCRdb limited this immuneACCESS table to in-frame rearrangements with V and J called. A share of clones is missing; checked studies link under half to unresolved V genes, and the rest is unexplained. Within this sample are a few hundred thousand clones, with about 89% of them counted one time only. Jointly, the top ten make up 9.5% of the sample. Material for sequencing was PBMCs or T cells enriched from blood (not recorded which). The source is a woman aged 40 to 55 who had recovered from COVID-19.

A single count supports this clone. The chain is built from TRBV11-2 and TRBJ1-2, with a possible D match to TRBD1 (6 bases). The CDR3 is made up of 17 amino acids. V lost 0 bases and J lost 0, with 14 bases in between. Germline CDR1 is SGHAT and CDR2 is FQNNGV. CDR3 in amino acids: CASSLDLRTATNYGYTF. CDR3 sequence (DNA): TGTGCCAGCAGCTTAGACTTGAGGACAGCCACTAACTATGGCTACACCTTC.

The V and J genes are TRBV4-3 and TRBJ2-1; 7 positions match TRBD2. The CDR3 has 12 amino acids. Germline V gene data show CDR1 as LGHNA and CDR2 as YSLEER. V shed 1 base and J 11 bases; nucleotides not matched to a gene: 2. CDR3 in amino acids: CASSQGTRQQFF. The CDR3, as DNA: TGCGCCAGCAGCCAAGGGACTAGACAGCAGTTCTTC.

The chain links TRBV2 to TRBJ1-5; possible D gene TRBD1, 5 bases. Trimming shortened V by 3 bases and J by 0 bases, and 9 bases separated the two germline ends. The CDR3 covers 15 residues. Germline lookup yields CDR1 SNHLY and CDR2 FYNNEI. The CDR3 loop is CASSEQGLSNQPQHF. Here the CDR3 DNA reads TGTGCCAGCAGTGAGCAGGGCCTTAGCAATCAGCCCCAGCATTTT.

This clone was picked up one time. J is TRBJ1-3 and V is TRBV19; D remains ambiguous. Trimming cost V 5 bases and J 3 bases, with 20 bases left between them. Germline V CDR1 and CDR2: LNHDA, SQIVND (reference sequence). The CDR3 is 17 amino acids. The CDR3 reads CASSVLSRETLGNTIYF. CDR3 DNA: TGTGCCAGTAGTGTGCTTTCCCGGGAAACCCTTGGAAACACCATATATTTT. Looking up the rest from reference TRBV19 and TRBJ1-3 gives the full variable domain: DGGITQSPKYLFRKEGQNVTLSCEQNLNHDAMYWYRQDPGQGLRLIYYSQIVNDFQKGDIAEGYSVSREKKESFPLTVTSAQKNPTAFYLCASSVLSRETLGNTIYFGEGSWLTVV.

The chain recombines TRBV7-9 with TRBJ2-7, with a weak D call TRBD1 (5 bases). Germline loops: CDR1 SEHNR, CDR2 FQNEAQ (reference sequence). This CDR3 has 15 amino acids. V shed 1 base and J shed 2 bases, with 12 bases lying between them. CDR3 loop: CASSLGQLPTYEQYF. The CDR3 bases are TGTGCCAGCAGCTTAGGACAGCTACCAACCTACGAGCAGTACTTC.

The genes are TRBV5-1 and TRBJ2-2, with 8 bases fitting TRBD2. CDR1 is SGHRS, CDR2 YFSETQ, per germline. The CDR3 runs to 16 residues. The V segment lost 8 bases and the J segment 1 base; nucleotides outside the gene matches: 10. CDR3 DNA: TGCGCCAGTACGGGGGGGCCCCTTCAGAACACCGGGGAGCTGTTTTTT. Amino acid sequence: CASTGGPLQNTGELFF.

V and J are TRBV7-8 and TRBJ2-2; 9 nucleotides align to TRBD1. Losses at the gene ends were 5 bases for V and 2 bases for J; bases not matched to a gene: 9. From germline, CDR1 is SGHVS and CDR2 FQNEAQ. This CDR3 is built from 17 residues. CDR3 protein: CASSKTGTGSNTGELFF. DNA for the CDR3: TGTGCCAGCAGCAAGACCGGGACAGGGTCTAACACCGGGGAGCTGTTTTTT.

DNA for the CDR3: TGTGCCAGCAGTTTTCAGCGGGGGGGCACGGAGACCCAGTACTTC. Protein: CASSFQRGGTETQYF. The chain employs TRBV27 and TRBJ2-5; 10 bases fit TRBD2. V lost 3 bases, J lost 5 bases, and 6 bases stayed unmatched. CDR3 length equals 15 residues. Germline loops: CDR1 MNHEY, CDR2 SMNVEV (reference sequence).

The V and J genes are TRBV11-2 and TRBJ2-1, with TRBD1 as a possible D gene (5 bases). V shed 2 bases and J shed 10 bases, with 9 bases lying between them. The germline V gene has CDR1 SGHAT and CDR2 FQNNGV. The CDR3 is 12 amino acids. For the CDR3, the DNA is TGTGCCAGCAGCTTATCAGGGCGGGAGCAGTTCTTC. Residues: CASSLSGREQFF.

J is TRBJ1-5 and V is TRBV7-2; a possible D gene is TRBD1 (6 bases). The ends were cut back, 5 bases at V and 1 base at J, with 12 bases in the middle. The CDR3 covers 15 residues. CDR1 SGHTA and CDR2 FQGNSA come from the germline V gene. CDR3 amino acids: CASSGRGLSNQPQHF. The CDR3 DNA reads TGTGCCAGCAGCGGCAGGGGTCTAAGCAATCAGCCCCAGCATTTT.

V and J are TRBV14 and TRBJ2-7; TRBD2 agrees at 7 bases. The V segment lost 1 base and the J segment 2 bases; nucleotides outside the gene matches: 5. CDR3 length: 15 residues. Per the germline V gene, CDR1 is SGHDN and CDR2 is FVKESK. The CDR3 protein is CASSQGGLPTYEQYF. The CDR3 DNA reads as TGTGCCAGCAGCCAAGGGGGACTACCAACCTACGAGCAGTACTTC.

This sequence joins TRBV5-1 and TRBJ1-4, with D tentatively TRBD1 (6 bases). Trimming took off 6 bases at V and 4 bases at J, with 13 bases between the two ends. The CDR3 totals 14 residues. CDR1 SGHRS and CDR2 YFSETQ come from the germline V gene. CDR3 DNA: TGCGCCAGCACAAGACAGGAGTTTAATGAAAAACTGTTTTTT. This gives the protein CASTRQEFNEKLFF.

The J gene is TRBJ2-7, the V gene TRBV9; perhaps TRBD1 as D (6 bases). CDR1 is SGDLS, CDR2 YYNGEE, per germline. The CDR3 is 14 amino acids. Between the trimmed V and J ends, which lost 2 bases and 4 bases, there was a span of 13 bases. The CDR3 loop is CASSVGGYLYEQYF. DNA of the CDR3: TGTGCCAGCAGCGTTGGGGGCTACCTGTACGAGCAGTACTTC. The full variable domain, rest sourced from reference TRBV9 and TRBJ2-7, is DSGVTQTPKHLITATGQRVTLRCSPRSGDLSVYWYQQSLDQGLQFLIQYYNGEERAKGNILERFSAQQFPDLHSELNLSSLELGDSALYFCASSVGGYLYEQYFGPGTRLTVT.

V is TRBV7-2 and J is TRBJ1-5; D perhaps matches TRBD1 (5 bases). The CDR3 totals 15 residues. From germline, CDR1 is SGHTA and CDR2 FQGNSA. V gave up 6 bases and J gave up 2 bases, with 14 bases separating them. In DNA form, the CDR3 reads TGTGCCAGCAGTCCCTCGCTAGGGGGCAATCAGCCCCAGCATTTT. This encodes CASSPSLGGNQPQHF. The whole variable domain, remainder taken from reference TRBV7-2 and TRBJ1-5, is GAGVSQSPSNKVTEKGKDVELRCDPISGHTALYWYRQSLGQGLEFLIYFQGNSAPDKSGLPSDRFSAERTGGSVSTLTIQRTQQEDSAVYLCASSPSLGGNQPQHFGDGTRLSIL.

Turning to this clone: The junction departs from germline at one end; a sequencing error may be responsible. This chain connects TRBV7-7 to TRBJ1-1; D unclear. This CDR3 spans 14 amino acids. In germline, CDR1 is SSHAT, CDR2 FNYEAQ (reference sequence). CDR3 bases: TGTGCTAGCAGCCCCGGAGGCGTGGACACTGAAGCTTTCTTT. It translates to CASSPGGVDTEAFF.

The chain links TRBV19 to TRBJ2-7; 8 bases map to TRBD1. V was clipped by 4 bases and J by 0 bases; unmatched bases: 2. This CDR3 spans 14 amino acids. Germline V gene lookup returns CDR1 LNHDA and CDR2 SQIVND (reference sequence). The CDR3 DNA sequence: TGTGCCAGTAGTAGAGGACAGGGCTCCTACGAGCAGTACTTC. This encodes CASSRGQGSYEQYF.

The genes are TRBV7-3 and TRBJ1-5; TRBD1 matches at 7 bases. Germline assignment: CDR1 SGHTA and CDR2 FQGTGA. The CDR3 totals 15 residues. V shed 5 bases, J shed 6 bases, and the junction held 10 bases outside the gene matches. The CDR3 loop is CASSPTGETGQPQHF. CDR3 DNA: TGTGCCAGCAGCCCTACAGGGGAAACGGGTCAGCCCCAGCATTTT.

The J gene is TRBJ2-2, the V gene TRBV5-1; 7 bases are shared with TRBD1. CDR3 length equals 14 residues. Germline V gene sequence: CDR1 SGHRS, CDR2 YFSETQ. The V and J ends lost 4 bases and 6 bases, in that order; junction bases with no gene match: 6. The CDR3 DNA follows: TGCGCCAGCAGCCCCGGACAGGTCCCCGGGGAGCTGTTTTTT. It codes for CASSPGQVPGELFF.

The chain uses TRBV9 and TRBJ2-1; possibly TRBD2 for D (7 bases). Per the germline V gene, CDR1 is SGDLS and CDR2 is YYNGEE. Trimming took off 2 bases at V and 4 bases at J, with 13 bases between the two ends. This CDR3 spans 15 amino acids. CDR3 DNA sequence: TGTGCCAGCAGCGTCAGCGGGGACATTTACAATGAGCAGTTCTTC. Protein sequence: CASSVSGDIYNEQFF.

This clone was detected only once. The CDR3 sequence is CASSPQGVYRGNTIYF. The CDR3 DNA reads TGTGCCAGCAGCCCGCAGGGGGTGTATCGCGGAAACACCATATATTTT. The chain employs TRBV2 and TRBJ1-3, with 7 bases identical to TRBD1. The J segment lost 4 bases and the V segment lost 6 bases, leaving 12 bases of the junction unmatched. The CDR3 contains 16 residues. Germline V lookup: CDR1 SNHLY, CDR2 FYNNEI.

A single count supports this clone. This chain links TRBV3-1 (or the pseudogene TRBV3-2) with TRBJ2-1, with 8 positions matching TRBD2. The germline V gene encodes CDR1 LGHDT and CDR2 YNNKEL (reference sequence). This CDR3 has 17 residues. V lost 0 bases, J lost 6 bases, and 10 bases stayed unmatched. CDR3 residues: CASSQDIGRTSRNEQFF. The CDR3 DNA follows: TGTGCCAGCAGCCAAGATATAGGCCGGACTAGCCGCAATGAGCAGTTCTTC.

This clone appeared once. J is TRBJ2-7 and V is TRBV28; 11 bases align to TRBD2. The J segment lost 2 bases and the V segment lost 4 bases, leaving 7 bases of the junction unmatched. CDR1 and CDR2 from the germline V gene are MDHEN and SYDVKM. The CDR3 has 16 residues. CDR3 amino acids: CASSSPRLAGTYEQYF. DNA of the CDR3: TGTGCCAGCAGTTCCCCCCGACTAGCGGGAACCTACGAGCAGTACTTC.

CDR3 in DNA: TGTGCCAGCAGCTTACGGGGGTGGTCGGAGACCCAGTACTTC. Translation: CASSLRGWSETQYF. This sequence joins TRBV7-2 and TRBJ2-5, with D maybe TRBD2 (6 bases). Germline V CDR1 and CDR2: SGHTA, FQGNSA. The CDR3 contains 14 residues. V lost 2 bases, J lost 5 bases, and 12 bases lay in between.

This clone was seen a few times. The CDR3 loop is CASSTSNQPQHF. The CDR3 DNA sequence: TGTGCCAGTAGTACCAGTAATCAGCCCCAGCATTTT. This chain uses TRBV19 with TRBJ1-5; no clear D gene. The germline V gene has CDR1 LNHDA and CDR2 SQIVND (reference sequence). With 4 bases removed from V and 4 bases from J, the gap between germline ends came to 5 bases. This CDR3 has 12 residues.

V is TRBV21-1 and J is TRBJ2-7; the table's D call, TRBD2, has no DNA check behind it. TRBV21-1 is marked as a pseudogene. The CDR3 is 13 residues long. In DNA, the CDR3 is TGTGCCAGCAACCCCCTGCTTGCGGACGAGCAGTACTTC. Translated: CASNPLLADEQYF.

J is TRBJ1-2 and V is TRBV5-4, with TRBD1 identical over 7 bases. The junction had 7 bases not matched to a gene; V was cut back by 2 bases and J by 9 bases. The CDR3 totals 13 residues. The germline CDR1 and CDR2 sequences are SGHNT and YYREEE (reference sequence). The CDR3 reads CASSFGQVLSYTF. The CDR3 DNA reads TGTGCCAGCAGCTTTGGACAGGTTCTTAGCTACACCTTC. Full variable domain (rest looked up from reference TRBV5-4 and TRBJ1-2): ETGVTQSPTHLIKTRGQQVTLRCSSQSGHNTVSWYQQALGQGPQFIFQYYREEENGRGNFPPRFSGLQFPNYSSELNVNALELDDSALYLCASSFGQVLSYTFGSGTRLTVV.

This chain links TRBV18 with TRBJ1-4; the D is unclear. Trimming shortened V by 5 bases and J by 0 bases, and 7 bases separated the two germline ends. The CDR3 is made up of 14 amino acids. Germline V CDR1 and CDR2: KGHSH, LQKENI. The CDR3 nucleotides are TGTGCCAGCTCAAGTACAGCAACTAATGAAAAACTGTTTTTT. This translates into CASSSTATNEKLFF.